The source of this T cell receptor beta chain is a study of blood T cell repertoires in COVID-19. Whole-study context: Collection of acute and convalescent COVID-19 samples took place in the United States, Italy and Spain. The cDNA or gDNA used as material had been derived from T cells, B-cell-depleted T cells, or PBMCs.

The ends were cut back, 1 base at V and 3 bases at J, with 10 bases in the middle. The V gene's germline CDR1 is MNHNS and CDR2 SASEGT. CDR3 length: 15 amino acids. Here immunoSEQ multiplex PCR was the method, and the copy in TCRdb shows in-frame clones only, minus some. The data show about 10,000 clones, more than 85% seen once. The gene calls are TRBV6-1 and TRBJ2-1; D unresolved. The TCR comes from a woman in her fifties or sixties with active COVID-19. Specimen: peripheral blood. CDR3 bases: TGTGCCAGCAGTGAAGAGGCAGGCTTCTACAATGAGCAGTTCTTC. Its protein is CASSEEAGFYNEQFF.